This T cell receptor beta chain was captured by sequencing in a study of Graves' ophthalmopathy and Graves' hyperthyroidism. As the template, RNA transcripts were used to amplify TCR beta CDR3 regions. Following a first-round RT-PCR that used HTBI primers, a second-round multiplex PCR was carried out. TCRdb ran MiXCR on the multiplex PCR reads and lists one entry per CDR3 protein. The table shows 620,000 or so distinct CDR3 sequences, with 22% occurring only once. With 2 bases removed from V and 0 bases from J, the gap between germline ends came to 11 bases. The CDR3 covers 15 residues. CDR1 and CDR2 (germline): MNHEY, SVGEGT. This clonotype is categorized as medium-sized.

The sample comprised peripheral blood. V is TRBV6-2 or TRBV6-3 and J is TRBJ2-7; D perhaps matches TRBD1 (5 bases). This TCR was sampled from a woman aged 18-29 years with stable Graves' hyperthyroidism. Some clones in this sample may be carry-over from other donors' samples. Written as DNA, the CDR3 is TGTGCCAGCAGTTACCGAGGACACGGCTCCTACGAGCAGTACTTC. It translates to CASSYRGHGSYEQYF.